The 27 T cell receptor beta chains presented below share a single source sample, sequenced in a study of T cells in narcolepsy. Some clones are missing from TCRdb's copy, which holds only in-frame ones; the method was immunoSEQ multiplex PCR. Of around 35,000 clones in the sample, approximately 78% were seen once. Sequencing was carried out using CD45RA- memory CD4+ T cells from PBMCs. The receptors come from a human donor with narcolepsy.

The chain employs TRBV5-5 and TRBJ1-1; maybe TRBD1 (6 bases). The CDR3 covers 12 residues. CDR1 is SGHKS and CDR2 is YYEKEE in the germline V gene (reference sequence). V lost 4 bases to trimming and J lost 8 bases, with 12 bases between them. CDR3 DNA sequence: TGTGCCAGCAGCCCCACCGGGACAGAAGCTTTCTTT. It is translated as CASSPTGTEAFF.

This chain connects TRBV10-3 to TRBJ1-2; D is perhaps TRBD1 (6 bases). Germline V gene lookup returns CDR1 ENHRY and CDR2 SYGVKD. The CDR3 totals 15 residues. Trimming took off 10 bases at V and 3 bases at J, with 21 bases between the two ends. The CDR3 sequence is CATSDRPVSYYGYTF. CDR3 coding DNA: TGTGCCACCTCCGACAGGCCCGTCTCCTACTATGGCTACACCTTC.

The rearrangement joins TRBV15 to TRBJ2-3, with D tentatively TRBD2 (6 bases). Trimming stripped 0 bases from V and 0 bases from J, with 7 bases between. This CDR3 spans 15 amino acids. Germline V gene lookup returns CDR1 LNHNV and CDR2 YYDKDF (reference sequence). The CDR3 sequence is CATSRDGSSTDTQYF. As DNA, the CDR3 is TGTGCCACCAGCAGAGACGGGAGTAGCACAGATACGCAGTATTTT. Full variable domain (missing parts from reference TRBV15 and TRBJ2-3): DAMVIQNPRYQVTQFGKPVTLSCSQTLNHNVMYWYQQKSSQAPKLLFHYYDKDFNNEADTPDNFQSRRPNTSFCFLDIRSPGLGDTAMYLCATSRDGSSTDTQYFGPGTRLTVL.

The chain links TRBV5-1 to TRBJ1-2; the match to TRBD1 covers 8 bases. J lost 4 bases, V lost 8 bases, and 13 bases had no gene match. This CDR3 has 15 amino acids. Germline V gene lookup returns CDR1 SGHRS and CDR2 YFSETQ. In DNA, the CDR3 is TGCGCCAGTCAGGAAGGACAGGGAAAGACCTATGGCTACACCTTC. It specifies CASQEGQGKTYGYTF.

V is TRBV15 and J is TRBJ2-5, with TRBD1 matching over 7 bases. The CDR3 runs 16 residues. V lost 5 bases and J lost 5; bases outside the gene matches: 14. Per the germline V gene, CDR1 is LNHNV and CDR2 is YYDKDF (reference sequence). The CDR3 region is CATSVTPGQIGETQYF. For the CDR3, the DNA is TGTGCCACCAGCGTAACTCCGGGACAGATAGGGGAGACCCAGTACTTC.

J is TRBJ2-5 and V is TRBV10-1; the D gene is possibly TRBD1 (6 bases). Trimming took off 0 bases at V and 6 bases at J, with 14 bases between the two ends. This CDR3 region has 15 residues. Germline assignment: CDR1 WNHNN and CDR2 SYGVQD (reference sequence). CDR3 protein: CASSESRGGAKTQYF. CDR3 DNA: TGCGCCAGCAGTGAGTCGAGAGGGGGAGCAAAGACCCAGTACTTC.

In nucleotides, the CDR3 is TGCAGCGTTGCTAGCGGCCTCGATTACTACGAGCAGTACTTC. Translating gives CSVASGLDYYEQYF. V is TRBV29-1 and J is TRBJ2-7; 7 bases are a match to TRBD2. Unmatched junction bases numbered 9, after V lost 4 bases and J lost 3 bases. CDR3 size: 14 residues. The germline V gene has CDR1 SQVTM and CDR2 ANQGSEA.

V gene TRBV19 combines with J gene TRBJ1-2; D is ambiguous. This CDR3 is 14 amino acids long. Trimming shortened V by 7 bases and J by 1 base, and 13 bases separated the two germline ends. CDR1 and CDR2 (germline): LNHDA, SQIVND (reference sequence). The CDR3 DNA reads TGTGCCAGTACCTATGGCGGAGTTAACTATGGCTACACCTTC. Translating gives CASTYGGVNYGYTF.

For the CDR3, the DNA is TGTGCCAGCAGCTTAGGCGGGAGCTCCTACAATGAGCAGTTCTTC. Its protein product is CASSLGGSSYNEQFF. The chain recombines TRBV11-3 with TRBJ2-1, with TRBD2 identical over 7 bases. The CDR3 spans 15 residues. Germline V gives CDR1 SGHNT, CDR2 YENEEA. The ends lost 1 base at V and 0 bases at J; junction bases unmatched: 0.

CDR3 DNA sequence: TGTGCCAGCAGCCAACAGGGCGGAAGCACTGAAGCTTTCTTT. Encoded protein: CASSQQGGSTEAFF. This chain joins TRBV5-8 and TRBJ1-1; D is possibly TRBD1 (6 bases). The CDR3 runs to 14 residues. Germline CDR1 and CDR2: SGHTS and YDEGEE. The V end was cut by 4 bases, the J end by 4 bases, with 14 bases between.

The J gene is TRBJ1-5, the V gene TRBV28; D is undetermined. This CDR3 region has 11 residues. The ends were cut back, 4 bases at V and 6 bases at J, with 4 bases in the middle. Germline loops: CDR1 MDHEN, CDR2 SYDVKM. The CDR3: CASSSLQPQHF. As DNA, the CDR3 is TGTGCCAGCAGTTCGCTTCAGCCCCAGCATTTT.

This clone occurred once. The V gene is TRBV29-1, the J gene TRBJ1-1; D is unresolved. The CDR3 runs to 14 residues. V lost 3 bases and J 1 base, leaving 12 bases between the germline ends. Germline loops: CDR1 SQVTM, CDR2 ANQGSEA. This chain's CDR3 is CSVELGEGNTEAFF. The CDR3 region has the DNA TGCAGCGTTGAGCTCGGAGAGGGGAACACTGAAGCTTTCTTT.

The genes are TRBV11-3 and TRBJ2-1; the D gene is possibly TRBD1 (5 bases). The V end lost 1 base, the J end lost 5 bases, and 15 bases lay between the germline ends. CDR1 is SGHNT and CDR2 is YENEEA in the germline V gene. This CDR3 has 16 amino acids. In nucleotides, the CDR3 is TGTGCCAGCAGCTTAGCCCTGAATTTGGGGCACAATGAGCAGTTCTTC. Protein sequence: CASSLALNLGHNEQFF.

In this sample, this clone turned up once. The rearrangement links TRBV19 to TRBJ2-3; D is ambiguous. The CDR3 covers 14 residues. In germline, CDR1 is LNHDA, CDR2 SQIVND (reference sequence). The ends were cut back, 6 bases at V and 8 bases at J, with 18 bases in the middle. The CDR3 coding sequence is TGTGCCAGTAGCCAGTCCGCCATAAAAGCTACGCAGTATTTT. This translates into CASSQSAIKATQYF.

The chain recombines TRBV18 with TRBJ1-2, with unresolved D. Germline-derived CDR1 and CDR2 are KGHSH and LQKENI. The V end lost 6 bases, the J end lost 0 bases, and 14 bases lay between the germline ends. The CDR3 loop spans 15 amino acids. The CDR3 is CASSPSGKSNYGYTF. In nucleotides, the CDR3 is TGTGCCAGCTCTCCTAGTGGGAAGTCTAACTATGGCTACACCTTC.

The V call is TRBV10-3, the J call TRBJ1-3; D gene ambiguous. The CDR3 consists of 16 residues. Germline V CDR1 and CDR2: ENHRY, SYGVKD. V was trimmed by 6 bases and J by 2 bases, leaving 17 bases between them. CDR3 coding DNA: TGTGCCATCAGATTTGTGGAGGCCGGCCCTGGAAACACCATATATTTT. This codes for CAIRFVEAGPGNTIYF.

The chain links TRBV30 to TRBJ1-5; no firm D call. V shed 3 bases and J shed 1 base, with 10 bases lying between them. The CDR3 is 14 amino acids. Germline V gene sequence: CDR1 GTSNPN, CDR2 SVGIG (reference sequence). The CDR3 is CAWRTPGSNQPQHF. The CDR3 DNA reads TGTGCCTGGAGGACCCCAGGCAGCAATCAGCCCCAGCATTTT.

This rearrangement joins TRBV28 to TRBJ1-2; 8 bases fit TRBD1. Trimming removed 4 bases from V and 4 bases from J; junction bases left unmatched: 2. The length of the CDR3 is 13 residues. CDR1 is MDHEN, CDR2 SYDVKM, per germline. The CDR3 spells CASSSGQGYGYTF. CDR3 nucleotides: TGTGCCAGCAGTTCTGGACAGGGCTATGGCTACACCTTC.

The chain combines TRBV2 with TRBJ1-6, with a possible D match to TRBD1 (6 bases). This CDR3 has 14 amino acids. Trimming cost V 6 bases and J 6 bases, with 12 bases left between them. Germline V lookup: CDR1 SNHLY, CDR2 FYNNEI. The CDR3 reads CASSRDNGNSPLHF. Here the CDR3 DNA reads TGTGCCAGCAGCCGGGACAACGGTAATTCACCCCTCCACTTT.

The CDR3 sequence: CASRSVGGDTQYF. Here the CDR3 DNA reads TGCGCCAGCCGCTCCGTGGGAGGAGATACGCAGTATTTT. The chain employs TRBV5-1 and TRBJ2-3; tentative D call: TRBD2 (6 bases). The CDR3 is made up of 13 amino acids. CDR1 and CDR2 from the germline V gene are SGHRS and YFSETQ. V shed 7 bases and J shed 5 bases, with 14 bases lying between them.

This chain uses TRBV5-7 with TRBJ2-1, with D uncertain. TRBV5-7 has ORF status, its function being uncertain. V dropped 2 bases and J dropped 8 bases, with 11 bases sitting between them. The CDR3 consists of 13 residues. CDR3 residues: CASSLNILDEQFF. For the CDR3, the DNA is TGTGCCAGCAGCTTAAATATACTGGATGAGCAGTTCTTC.

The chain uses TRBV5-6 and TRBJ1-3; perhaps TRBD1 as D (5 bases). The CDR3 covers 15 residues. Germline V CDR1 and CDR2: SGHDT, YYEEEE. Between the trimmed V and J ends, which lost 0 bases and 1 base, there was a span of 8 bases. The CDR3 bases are TGTGCCAGCAGCTTGGGCGGGGGTTCTGGAAACACCATATATTTT. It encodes CASSLGGGSGNTIYF.

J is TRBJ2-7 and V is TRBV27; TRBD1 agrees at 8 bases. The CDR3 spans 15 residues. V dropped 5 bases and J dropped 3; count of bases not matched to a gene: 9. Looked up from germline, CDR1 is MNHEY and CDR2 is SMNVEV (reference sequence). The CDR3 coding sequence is TGTGCCAGCAGTCGGGGGACAGGACCCCTCTACGAGCAGTACTTC. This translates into CASSRGTGPLYEQYF.

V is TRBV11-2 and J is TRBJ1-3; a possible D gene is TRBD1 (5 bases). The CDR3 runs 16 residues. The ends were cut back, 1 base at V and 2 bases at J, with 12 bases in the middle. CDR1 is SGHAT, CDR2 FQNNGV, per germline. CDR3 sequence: CASSLGGQLTGNTIYF. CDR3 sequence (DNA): TGTGCCAGCAGCTTAGGTGGACAATTGACTGGAAACACCATATATTTT.

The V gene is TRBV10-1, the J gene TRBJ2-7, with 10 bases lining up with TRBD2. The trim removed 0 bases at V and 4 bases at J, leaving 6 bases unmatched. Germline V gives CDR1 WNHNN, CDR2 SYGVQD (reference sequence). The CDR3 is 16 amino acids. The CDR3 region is CASSESPSGRVYEQYF. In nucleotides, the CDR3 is TGCGCCAGCAGTGAGTCGCCCAGCGGGAGGGTGTACGAGCAGTACTTC.

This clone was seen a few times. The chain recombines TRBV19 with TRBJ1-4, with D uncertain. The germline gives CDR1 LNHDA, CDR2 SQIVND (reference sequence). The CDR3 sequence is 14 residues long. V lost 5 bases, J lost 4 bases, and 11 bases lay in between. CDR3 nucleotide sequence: TGTGCCAGTAGTCGCCCGGGAGGTAATGAAAAACTGTTTTTT. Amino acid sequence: CASSRPGGNEKLFF.

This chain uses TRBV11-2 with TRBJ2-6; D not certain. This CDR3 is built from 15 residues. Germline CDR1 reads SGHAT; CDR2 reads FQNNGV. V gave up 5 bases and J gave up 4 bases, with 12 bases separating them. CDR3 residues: CASSPTGSGANVLTF. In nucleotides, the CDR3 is TGTGCCAGCAGCCCCACCGGGTCAGGGGCCAACGTCCTGACTTTC.